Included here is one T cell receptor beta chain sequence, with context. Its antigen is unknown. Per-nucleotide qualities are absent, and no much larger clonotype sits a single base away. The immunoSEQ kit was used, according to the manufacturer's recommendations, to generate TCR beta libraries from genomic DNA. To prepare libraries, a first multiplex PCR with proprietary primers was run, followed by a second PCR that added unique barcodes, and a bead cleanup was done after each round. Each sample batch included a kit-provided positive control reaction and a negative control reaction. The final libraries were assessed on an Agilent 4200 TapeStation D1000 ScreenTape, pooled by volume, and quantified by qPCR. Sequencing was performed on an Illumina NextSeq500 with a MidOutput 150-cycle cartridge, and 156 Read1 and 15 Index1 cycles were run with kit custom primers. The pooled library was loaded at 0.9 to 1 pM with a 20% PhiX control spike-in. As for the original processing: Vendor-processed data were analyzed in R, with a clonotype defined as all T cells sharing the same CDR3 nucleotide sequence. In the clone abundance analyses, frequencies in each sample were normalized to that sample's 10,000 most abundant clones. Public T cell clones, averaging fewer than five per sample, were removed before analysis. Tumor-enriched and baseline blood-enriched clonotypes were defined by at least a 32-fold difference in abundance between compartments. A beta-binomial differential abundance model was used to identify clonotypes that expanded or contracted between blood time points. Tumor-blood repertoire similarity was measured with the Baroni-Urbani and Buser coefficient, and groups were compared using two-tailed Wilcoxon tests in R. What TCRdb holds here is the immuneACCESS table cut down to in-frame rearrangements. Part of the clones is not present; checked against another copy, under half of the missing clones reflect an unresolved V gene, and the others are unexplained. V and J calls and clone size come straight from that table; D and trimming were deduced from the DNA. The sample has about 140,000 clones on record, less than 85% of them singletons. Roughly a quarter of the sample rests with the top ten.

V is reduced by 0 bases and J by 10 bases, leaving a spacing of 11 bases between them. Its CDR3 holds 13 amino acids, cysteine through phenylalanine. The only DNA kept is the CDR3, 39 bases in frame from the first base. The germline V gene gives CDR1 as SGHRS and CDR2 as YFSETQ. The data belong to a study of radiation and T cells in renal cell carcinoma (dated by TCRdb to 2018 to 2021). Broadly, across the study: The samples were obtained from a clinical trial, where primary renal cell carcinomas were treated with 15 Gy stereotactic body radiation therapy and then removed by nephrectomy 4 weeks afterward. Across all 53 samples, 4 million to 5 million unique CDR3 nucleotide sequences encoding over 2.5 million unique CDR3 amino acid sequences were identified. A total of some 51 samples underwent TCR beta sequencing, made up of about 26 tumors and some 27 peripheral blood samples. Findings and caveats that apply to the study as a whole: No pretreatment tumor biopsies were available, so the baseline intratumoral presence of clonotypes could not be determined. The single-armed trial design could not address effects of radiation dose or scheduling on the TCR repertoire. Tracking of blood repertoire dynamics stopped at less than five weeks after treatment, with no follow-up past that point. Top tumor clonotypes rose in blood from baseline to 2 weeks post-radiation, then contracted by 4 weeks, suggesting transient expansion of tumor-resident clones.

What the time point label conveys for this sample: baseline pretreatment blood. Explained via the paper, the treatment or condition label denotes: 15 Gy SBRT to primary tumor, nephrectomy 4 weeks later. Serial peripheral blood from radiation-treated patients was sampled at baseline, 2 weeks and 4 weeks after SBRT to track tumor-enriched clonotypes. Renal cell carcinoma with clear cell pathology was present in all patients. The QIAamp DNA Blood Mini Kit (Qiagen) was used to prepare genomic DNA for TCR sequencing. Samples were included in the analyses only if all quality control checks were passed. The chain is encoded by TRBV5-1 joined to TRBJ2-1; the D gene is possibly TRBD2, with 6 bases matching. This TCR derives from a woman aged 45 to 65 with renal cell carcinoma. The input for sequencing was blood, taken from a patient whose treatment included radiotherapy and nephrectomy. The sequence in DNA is TGCGCCAGCAGCTTGGCCCTAGCGAGCGAGCAGTTCTTC. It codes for CASSLALASEQFF.